Listed here are 10 T cell receptor beta chains from one sample, sequenced in a study of T cells in Graves' hyperthyroidism and ophthalmopathy. Amplification of TCR beta CDR3 regions used RNA as the template. TCR CDR3 underwent first-round RT-PCR with the HTBI primer set. TCRdb redid the calling of the multiplex PCR reads with MiXCR, one entry per CDR3 protein. This sample has hundreds of thousands of distinct CDR3 sequences, with approximately 15% found just once. The specimen sequenced was blood. These receptors came from a woman in her 30s with Graves' hyperthyroidism.

This clonotype has ten or more counts. This chain connects TRBV2 to TRBJ1-3, with a tentative D call TRBD1 (5 bases). Germline V lookup: CDR1 SNHLY, CDR2 FYNNEI. Trimming took 4 bases from V and 0 from J, leaving 7 bases between them. The CDR3 length is 14 residues. The CDR3 loop reads CASSGQNSGNTIYF. In DNA, the CDR3 is TGTGCCAGCAGTGGACAGAACTCTGGAAACACCATATATTTT.

This clonotype was detected ten times or more. The chain uses TRBV7-2 and TRBJ2-3, with D possibly being TRBD2 (6 bases). Trimming cost V 1 base and J 5 bases, with 10 bases left between them. Germline CDR1 and CDR2: SGHTA and FQGNSA. CDR3 length: 14 amino acids. CDR3 sequence reads: CASSLDGSGDTQYF. CDR3 DNA sequence: TGTGCCAGCAGCTTAGACGGGAGTGGAGATACGCAGTATTTT.

The chain employs TRBV4-3 and TRBJ2-1; D gene ambiguous. The J call may be wrong; the DNA end is better matched by TRBJ2-7. This CDR3 is 14 amino acids long. Germline CDR1 is LGHNA and CDR2 is YSLEER. The CDR3 bases are TGCGCCAGCAGCCAAGAAACCTCCTATAGTGAGCAGTACTTC. It codes for CASSQETSYSEQYF.

This clonotype has just a few counts. This chain joins TRBV28 and TRBJ2-7; 7 bases agree with TRBD2. In germline, CDR1 is MDHEN, CDR2 SYDVKM. The CDR3 consists of 15 residues. V trimming: 7 bases; J trimming: 4 bases; junction bases outside the gene matches: 13. The CDR3 nucleotides read TGTGCCAGCATTCCAGTGGGGGAGCGGGAATACGAGCAGTACTTC. Amino acids: CASIPVGEREYEQYF.

The V and J genes are TRBV30 and TRBJ2-7; D gene unclear. Germline lookup yields CDR1 GTSNPN and CDR2 SVGIG (reference sequence). CDR3 length: 12 amino acids. V shed 2 bases and J shed 7 bases, with 12 bases lying between them. The CDR3 sequence: CAWSRRLGEQYF. CDR3 in DNA: TGTGCCTGGAGTCGGCGTTTGGGAGAGCAGTACTTC.

This clonotype has at least ten counts. J is TRBJ2-1 and V is TRBV7-2; 13 nucleotides agree with TRBD2. The CDR3 covers 15 residues. Germline assignment: CDR1 SGHTA and CDR2 FQGNSA. The trim removed 3 bases at V and 7 bases at J, leaving 3 bases unmatched. This CDR3 is CASSFTSGRGNEQFF. The CDR3 DNA follows: TGTGCCAGCAGCTTTACTAGCGGGAGGGGTAATGAGCAGTTCTTC.

In its sample, this clonotype was seen a few times. V usage is TRBV14 and J usage is TRBJ2-1; D is possibly TRBD1 (6 bases). Trimming removed 6 bases from V and 8 bases from J, with 17 bases in between. From germline, CDR1 is SGHDN and CDR2 FVKESK. This CDR3 has 14 amino acids. The CDR3 here is CASSPRTEGDEQFF. DNA of the CDR3: TGTGCCAGCAGTCCCCGGACAGAGGGCGATGAGCAGTTCTTC.

This clonotype was observed many times. The chain combines TRBV2 with TRBJ1-5, with 7 nucleotides matching TRBD1. V shed 8 bases, J shed 2 bases, and the junction held 3 bases outside the gene matches. Germline lookup yields CDR1 SNHLY and CDR2 FYNNEI. CDR3 size: 13 residues. For the CDR3, the DNA is TGTGCCAGCCACGGACAGGGCAATCAGCCCCAGCATTTT. Protein: CASHGQGNQPQHF.

About this clonotype itself: This could be a read error, since a much larger clone is one nucleotide away. The J gene is TRBJ2-5, the V gene TRBV12-5; 14 positions match TRBD2. The germline gives CDR1 LGHNT, CDR2 FRNRAP. The CDR3 is 15 amino acids. The CDR3 DNA reads TGTCCTAGTGGTACGGGACTAGCGGGAGCAGAGACCCAGTACTTC. This encodes CPSGTGLAGAETQYF.

This clonotype has just a few counts. The chain links TRBV7-3 to TRBJ2-2; 11 nucleotides align to TRBD1. The CDR3 has 16 amino acids. Per germline, CDR1 SGHTA and CDR2 FQGTGA. V gave up 5 bases and J gave up 4 bases; unmatched junction bases: 6. The CDR3 reads CASSRGQGAGTGELFF. The CDR3 DNA sequence: TGTGCCAGCAGCCGAGGACAGGGGGCGGGCACCGGGGAGCTGTTTTTT.